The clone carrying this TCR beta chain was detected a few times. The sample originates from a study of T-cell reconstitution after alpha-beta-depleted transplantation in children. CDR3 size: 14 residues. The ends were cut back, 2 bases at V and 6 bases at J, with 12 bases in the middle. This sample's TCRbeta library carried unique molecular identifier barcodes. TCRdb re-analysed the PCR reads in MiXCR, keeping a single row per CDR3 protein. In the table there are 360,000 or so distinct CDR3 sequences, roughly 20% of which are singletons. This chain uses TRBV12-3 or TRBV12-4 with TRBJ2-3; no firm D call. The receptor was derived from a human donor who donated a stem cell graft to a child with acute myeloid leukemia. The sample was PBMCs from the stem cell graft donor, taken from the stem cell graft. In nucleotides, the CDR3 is TGTGCCAGCAGTTTACGCATCGGAGCCGATACGCAGTATTTT. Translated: CASSLRIGADTQYF.